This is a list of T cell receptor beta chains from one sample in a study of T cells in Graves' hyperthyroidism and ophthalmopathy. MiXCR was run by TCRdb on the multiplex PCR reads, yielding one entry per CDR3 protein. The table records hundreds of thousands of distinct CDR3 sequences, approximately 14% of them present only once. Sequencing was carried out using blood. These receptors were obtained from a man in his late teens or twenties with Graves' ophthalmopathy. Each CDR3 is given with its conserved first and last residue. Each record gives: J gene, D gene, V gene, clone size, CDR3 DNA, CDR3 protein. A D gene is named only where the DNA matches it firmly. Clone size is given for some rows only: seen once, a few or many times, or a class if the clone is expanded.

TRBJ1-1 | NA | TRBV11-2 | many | TGTGCCAGCAGCTTCCTACCCCAAGTAGCTTTCTTT | CASSFLPQVAFF
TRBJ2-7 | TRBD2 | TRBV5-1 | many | TGCGCCAGCAGCTTGGGCCTAGCGGAAAGGTACGAGCAGTACTTC | CASSLGLAERYEQYF
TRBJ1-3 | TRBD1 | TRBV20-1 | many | TGCAGTGCTAGAGTAGGGGGACAGGCTGGAAACACCATATATTTT | CSARVGGQAGNTIYF
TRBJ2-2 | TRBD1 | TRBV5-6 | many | TGTGCCAGCAGCTTCGGGACAGGGGGAACCGGGGAGCTGTTTTTT | CASSFGTGGTGELFF
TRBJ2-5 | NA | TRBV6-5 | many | TGTGCCAGCAGTTACGGTCGCATCCAAGAGACCCAGTACTTC | CASSYGRIQETQYF
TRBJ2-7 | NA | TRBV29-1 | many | TGCAGCGTTGGCCGGGACTCCACCTACGAGCAGTACTTC | CSVGRDSTYEQYF
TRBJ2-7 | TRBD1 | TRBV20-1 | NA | TGCAGTGCGGCGGGACAGGGGGCCGGCGAGCAGTACTTC | CSAAGQGAGEQYF
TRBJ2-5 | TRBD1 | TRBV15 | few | TGTGCCACCAGCATGCCGCCGGGACAGGGGCCTCGGAAGGAGACCCAGTACTTC | CATSMPPGQGPRKETQYF
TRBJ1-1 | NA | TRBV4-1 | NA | TGTGCCAGCAGCCAAGTTACCGAGAACACTGAAGCTTTCTTT | CASSQVTENTEAFF
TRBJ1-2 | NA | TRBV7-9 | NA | TGTGCCAGCAATCCAGGCCAATTGGTTCGGGCAGGTGGCTACACCTTC | CASNPGQLVRAGGYTF
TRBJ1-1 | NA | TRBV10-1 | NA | TGCGCCAGCAGTGAGTCGTCAGCACCTCTGTGGGCTTTCTTT | CASSESSAPLWAFF
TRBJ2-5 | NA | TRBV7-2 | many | TGTGCCAGCAGCTTAGTGTGGACCCAAGAGACCCAGTACTTC | CASSLVWTQETQYF
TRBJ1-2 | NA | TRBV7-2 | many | TGTGCCAGCAGCTTAAGCGAAGGCTACTATGGCTACACCTTC | CASSLSEGYYGYTF
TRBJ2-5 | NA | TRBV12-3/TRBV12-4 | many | TGTGCCAGCACCTACAGGGCCCAAGAGACCCAGTACTTC | CASTYRAQETQYF
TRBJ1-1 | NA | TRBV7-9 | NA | TGTGCCAGCAGCTCCCGCGGGATAGGCACTGAAGCTTTCTTT | CASSSRGIGTEAFF
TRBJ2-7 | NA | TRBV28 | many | TGTGCCAGCAGTTTAGGATATCGGGGTTCCGAGCAGTACTTC | CASSLGYRGSEQYF
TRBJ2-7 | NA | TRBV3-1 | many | TGTGCCAGCAGCTCCCCCTTGGCAGAGCAGTACTTC | CASSSPLAEQYF
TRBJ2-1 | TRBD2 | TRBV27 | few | TGTGCCAGCAGTTTCCCGGGAGGGCTTGGTGAGCAGTTCTTC | CASSFPGGLGEQFF
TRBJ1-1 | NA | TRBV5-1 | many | TGCGCCAGCAGCTTGGGACAGCCCTACACTGAAGCTTTCTTT | CASSLGQPYTEAFF
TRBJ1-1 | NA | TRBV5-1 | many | TGCGCCAGCAGCTTGGTGGCAGGGGCGAACACTGAAGCTTTCTTT | CASSLVAGANTEAFF
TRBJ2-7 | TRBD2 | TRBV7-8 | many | TGTGCCAGCAGCTTAGTAGGCGGGAGAAGGGACGAGCAGTACTTC | CASSLVGGRRDEQYF
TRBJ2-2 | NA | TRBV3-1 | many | TGTGCCAGCAGTCCAAGTGGGGCCGGGGAGCTGTTTTTT | CASSPSGAGELFF
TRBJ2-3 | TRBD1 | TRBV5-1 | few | TGCGCCAGCAGCCCCGCTGGACAGGGGGGAGATACGCAGTATTTT | CASSPAGQGGDTQYF
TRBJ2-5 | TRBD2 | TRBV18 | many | TGTGCCAGCCTCCGGGGGGGCCAAGAGACCCAGTACTTC | CASLRGGQETQYF
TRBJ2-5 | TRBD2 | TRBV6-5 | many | TGTGCCAGCAGTTACTATCTAGCGGGAGAGACCCAGTACTTC | CASSYYLAGETQYF
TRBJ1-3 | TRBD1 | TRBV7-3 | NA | TGTGCCAGCAGCTCACAGGGGGGCGATGTAAACACCATATATTTT | CASSSQGGDVNTIYF
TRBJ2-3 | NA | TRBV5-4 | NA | TGTGCCAGCAGTTCTCCACAGGGCGGCATAAGCACAGATACGCAGTATTTT | CASSSPQGGISTDTQYF
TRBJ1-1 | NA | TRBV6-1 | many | TGTGCCAGCAGTCACCCCCCGACAGGAAACACTGAAGCTTTCTTT | CASSHPPTGNTEAFF
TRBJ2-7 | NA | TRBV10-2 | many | TGCGCCAGCATGCGCCCCGGGACATTTGGCTACGAGCAGTACTTC | CASMRPGTFGYEQYF
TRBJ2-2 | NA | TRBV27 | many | TGTGCCAGCAGTTTTGGGGGCACCGGGGAGCTGTTTTTT | CASSFGGTGELFF
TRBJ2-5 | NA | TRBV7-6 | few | TGTGCCAGCAGCTTCATAGGGGAGACCCAGTACTTC | CASSFIGETQYF
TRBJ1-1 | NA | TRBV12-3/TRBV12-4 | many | TGTGCCAGCGCATCGCAGGGTGGCACTGAAGCTTTCTTT | CASASQGGTEAFF
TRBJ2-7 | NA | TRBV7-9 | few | TGTGCCAGCAGCAAAAGGGGCGGGGGCCGGGAGAGGGAGCAGTACTTC | CASSKRGGGREREQYF
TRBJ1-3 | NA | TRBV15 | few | TGTGCCACCAGCCTAAATCTAGGAGGAAACACCATATATTTT | CATSLNLGGNTIYF
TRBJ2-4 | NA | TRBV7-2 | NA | TGTGCCAGCAGCTTAGCGGCCGGGATTAACATTCAGTACTTC | CASSLAAGINIQYF
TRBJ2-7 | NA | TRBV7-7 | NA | TGTGCTAGCAGCTTAGATCTTGGAACCCACGAGCAGTACTTC | CASSLDLGTHEQYF
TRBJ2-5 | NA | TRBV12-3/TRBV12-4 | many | TGTGCCAGCGGTACTAGTAAAGAGACCCAGTACTTC | CASGTSKETQYF
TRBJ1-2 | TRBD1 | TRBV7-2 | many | TGTGCCAGCAGCCAAGGGACAGGGGGCGTTGGCTACACCTTC | CASSQGTGGVGYTF
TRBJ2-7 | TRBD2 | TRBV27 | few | TGTGCCAGCAGTGTTCCGGGACTAGCGTTCTACGAGCAGTACTTC | CASSVPGLAFYEQYF
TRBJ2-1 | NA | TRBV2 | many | TGTGCCAGCAGTGAAGCGGTGGGGCTAGCGAAGCAGTTCTTC | CASSEAVGLAKQFF
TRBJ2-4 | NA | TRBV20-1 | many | TGCAGTGCTAGATCCTGGGAGAAAAACATTCAGTACTTC | CSARSWEKNIQYF
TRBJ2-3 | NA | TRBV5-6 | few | TGTGCCAGCAGCCCGGGGGGCCAATGGGAAGATACGCAGTATTTT | CASSPGGQWEDTQYF
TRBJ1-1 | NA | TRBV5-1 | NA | TGCGCCAGCAGCTCCTCGGGGGGCACTGAAGCTTTCTTT | CASSSSGGTEAFF
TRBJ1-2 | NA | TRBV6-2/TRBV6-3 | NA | TGTGCCAGCAGCCTTGGGCGGGGGGGCGGGTATGGCTACACCTTC | CASSLGRGGGYGYTF
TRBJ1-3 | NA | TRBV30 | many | TGTGCCTGGACTTGGGGCTCTGGAAACACCATATATTTT | CAWTWGSGNTIYF
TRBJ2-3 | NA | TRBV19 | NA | TGTGCCAGTAGAGACTACACAGATACGCAGTATTTT | CASRDYTDTQYF
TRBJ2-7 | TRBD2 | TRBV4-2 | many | TGTGCCAGCAGCCAAGGGTCGGCTAGCGGGAGTTACGAGCAGTACTTC | CASSQGSASGSYEQYF
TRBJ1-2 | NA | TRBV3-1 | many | TGTGCCAGCAGCCAAGATGGGAGACAGGACTATGGCTACACCTTC | CASSQDGRQDYGYTF
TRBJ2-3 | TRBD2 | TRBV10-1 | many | TGCGCCAGCAGTGAGTCGACGGGACTAGCGGGCACAGATACGCAGTATTTT | CASSESTGLAGTDTQYF